This TCR beta chain was recorded in a study of response to subunit inactivated influenza vaccine. Overall study results and limits: T cells newly recruited by each seasonal influenza vaccination are few, the authors suggested.

TCRdb fed the RT-PCR reads into MiXCR, producing one record per CDR3 protein. The profile shows hundreds of thousands of distinct CDR3 sequences, 14% of them singletons. This clonotype was detected ten times or more. The antigen is unknown. The CDR3 is 16 residues long. V shed 3 bases, J shed 3 bases, and the junction held 4 bases outside the gene matches. Germline lookup yields CDR1 SEHNR and CDR2 FQNEAQ (reference sequence). The material sequenced was PBMCs from blood, taken less than 15 days before vaccination. This receptor was taken from a man aged 45-65 years who received an inactivated influenza vaccine. This rearrangement joins TRBV7-9 to TRBJ2-2; 10 bases match TRBD1. The CDR3 sequence: CASSLAGTGDTGELFF. In DNA, the CDR3 is TGTGCCAGCAGCTTGGCCGGGACAGGGGACACCGGGGAGCTGTTTTTT.